What follows are 13 T cell receptor beta chains derived from one specimen sequenced in a study of T cell repertoires in ileal Crohn's disease. TCRdb keeps only in-frame clones here, not all; method: immunoSEQ multiplex PCR. This table holds over 9,500 clones, 76% found once. Sequencing was carried out using ileal tissue. The receptors stem from an adult with Crohn's disease.

This chain joins TRBV30 and TRBJ1-1; no definite D call. CDR3 length equals 11 residues. Germline CDR1 and CDR2: GTSNPN and SVGIG (reference sequence). V shed 3 bases and J shed 8 bases, with 10 bases lying between them. Here the CDR3 DNA reads TGTGCCTGGAGGGGCCAAACGGAAGCTTTCTTT. Translated, it gives CAWRGQTEAFF.

In DNA form, the CDR3 reads TGTGCCAGCAGTACGCGGGTCGGAACCCTAGCCAAAAACATTCAGTACTTC. Translated: CASSTRVGTLAKNIQYF. The V and J genes are TRBV2 and TRBJ2-4; TRBD2 is a possible D gene (5 bases). The germline V gene has CDR1 SNHLY and CDR2 FYNNEI. V was trimmed by 5 bases and J by 0 bases, leaving 17 bases between them. CDR3 length equals 17 residues.

V and J are TRBV19 and TRBJ2-3, with TRBD2 matching over 15 bases. V shed 3 bases and J 4 bases; nucleotides not matched to a gene: 5. This CDR3 contains 17 residues. Germline values: CDR1 LNHDA, CDR2 SQIVND (reference sequence). For the CDR3, the DNA is TGTGCCAGTAGTATCAGAGGACTAGCGGGAGGGTCAGATACGCAGTATTTT. Protein: CASSIRGLAGGSDTQYF.

This rearrangement joins TRBV29-1 to TRBJ2-1, with 10 bases lining up with TRBD2. This CDR3 is 14 amino acids long. Germline CDR1 reads SQVTM; CDR2 reads ANQGSEA. CDR3 sequence: CTTTLAGVYNEQFF. CDR3 nucleotide sequence: TGCACCACCACCCTAGCGGGGGTATACAATGAGCAGTTCTTC.

V gene TRBV9 combines with J gene TRBJ1-1; 7 bases match TRBD1. The J segment lost 3 bases and the V segment lost 3 bases, leaving 11 bases of the junction unmatched. Germline CDR1 is SGDLS and CDR2 is YYNGEE. The CDR3 consists of 16 residues. CDR3 loop: CASSEHIRTGDTEAFF. CDR3 bases: TGTGCCAGCAGCGAGCACATAAGAACAGGGGACACTGAAGCTTTCTTT.

The chain combines TRBV7-2 with TRBJ1-1; no definite D call. CDR3 length: 13 residues. Germline lookup yields CDR1 SGHTA and CDR2 FQGNSA. V lost 1 base and J lost 1, with 4 bases in between. The CDR3 nucleotides are TGTGCCAGCAGCTTAGTGAGGAACACTGAAGCTTTCTTT. Its protein is CASSLVRNTEAFF.

This rearrangement joins TRBV5-4 to TRBJ2-3; TRBD2 matches at 10 bases. V lost 4 bases, J lost 3 bases, and 8 bases stayed unmatched. This CDR3 region has 16 residues. Germline CDR1 reads SGHNT; CDR2 reads YYREEE (reference sequence). CDR3 region: CASSPGGTSVTDTQYF. In nucleotides, the CDR3 is TGTGCCAGCAGCCCCGGGGGGACTAGCGTAACAGATACGCAGTATTTT.

The rearrangement joins TRBV9 to TRBJ1-2, with a possible D match to TRBD1 (5 bases). The CDR3 has 12 amino acids. Germline CDR1 reads SGDLS; CDR2 reads YYNGEE. V lost 0 bases and J lost 8, with 8 bases in between. In DNA, the CDR3 is TGTGCCAGCAGCGTAGCGGGGGGAGGCTACACCTTC. Protein sequence: CASSVAGGGYTF.

Only a few counts were recorded for this clone. The chain has TRBV5-1 and TRBJ2-1, with TRBD2 identical over 7 bases. The ends lost 2 bases at V and 4 bases at J; junction bases unmatched: 3. The CDR3 runs 14 residues. Germline-derived CDR1 and CDR2 are SGHRS and YFSETQ. Written as DNA, the CDR3 is TGCGCCAGCAGCTTTAACGGGGGGTACAATGAGCAGTTCTTC. It yields the protein CASSFNGGYNEQFF.

This rearrangement joins TRBV7-3 to TRBJ2-3; either TRBD1 or TRBD2 may supply D (7 bases each). The CDR3 has 15 residues. Germline V gives CDR1 SGHTA, CDR2 FQGTGA. Trimming took off 6 bases at V and 3 bases at J, with 16 bases between the two ends. Here the CDR3 reads CASSLQGRETDTQYF. The CDR3 coding sequence is TGTGCCAGCAGTTTACAGGGGAGGGAGACAGATACGCAGTATTTT.

The V call is TRBV5-8, the J call TRBJ1-2; D gene unclear. This CDR3 region has 13 residues. The V end lost 0 bases, the J end lost 7 bases, and 10 bases lay between the germline ends. Germline-derived CDR1 and CDR2 are SGHTS and YDEGEE. CDR3 sequence (DNA): TGTGCCAGCAGCTTGGTCTCGGCGGGTGGCTACACCTTC. Its protein is CASSLVSAGGYTF. The variable domain in full, with the rest retrieved from reference TRBV5-8 and TRBJ1-2, is EAGVTQSPTHLIKTRGQQATLRCSPISGHTSVYWYQQALGLGLQFLLWYDEGEERNRGNFPPRFSGRQFPNYSSELNVNALELEDSALYLCASSLVSAGGYTFGSGTRLTVV.

The sample holds a few counts of this clone. The CDR3 is CASGAGGAGTEAFF. The CDR3 DNA reads as TGTGCCAGTGGGGCAGGGGGCGCGGGCACTGAAGCTTTCTTT. V gene TRBV10-3 combines with J gene TRBJ1-1; TRBD1 matches at 8 bases. The germline V gene encodes CDR1 ENHRY and CDR2 SYGVKD. This CDR3 has 14 amino acids. Trimming removed 10 bases from V and 4 bases from J; junction bases left unmatched: 11.

This clone occurred once. The CDR3 loop reads CASSLDLLNTGELFF. DNA of the CDR3: TGTGCCAGCAGCTTAGATCTATTAAACACCGGGGAGCTGTTTTTT. V is TRBV11-2 and J is TRBJ2-2; D ambiguous. This CDR3 is 15 amino acids long. Trimming cost V 0 bases and J 2 bases, with 7 bases left between them. Germline V gene sequence: CDR1 SGHAT, CDR2 FQNNGV.